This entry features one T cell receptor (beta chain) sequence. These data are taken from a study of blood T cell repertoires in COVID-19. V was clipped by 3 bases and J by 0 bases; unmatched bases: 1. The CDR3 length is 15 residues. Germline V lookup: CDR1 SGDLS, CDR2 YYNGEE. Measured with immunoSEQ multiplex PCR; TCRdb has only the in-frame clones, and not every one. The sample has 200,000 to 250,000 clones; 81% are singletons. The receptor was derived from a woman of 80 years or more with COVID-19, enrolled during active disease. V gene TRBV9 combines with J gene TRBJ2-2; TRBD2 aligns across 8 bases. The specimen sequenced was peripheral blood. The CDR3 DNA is TGTGCCAGCAGCGATAGCGGGGCGAACACCGGGGAGCTGTTTTTT. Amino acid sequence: CASSDSGANTGELFF. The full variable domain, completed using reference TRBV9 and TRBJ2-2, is DSGVTQTPKHLITATGQRVTLRCSPRSGDLSVYWYQQSLDQGLQFLIQYYNGEERAKGNILERFSAQQFPDLHSELNLSSLELGDSALYFCASSDSGANTGELFFGEGSRLTVL.